This is a list of T cell receptor beta chains from one sample in a study of T cell responses to AZD1222 COVID-19 vaccine. The data were produced by immunoSEQ multiplex PCR, yet TCRdb's version contains in-frame clones alone and is incomplete. The repertoire holds approximately 89,000 clones, with roughly 86% as singletons. This specimen was peripheral blood, taken 28 days after the second AZD1222 dose. The receptors come from an adult who received the AZD1222 COVID-19 vaccine. CDR3s include the opening cysteine and the closing phenylalanine or tryptophan.

j_call v_call cdr3_aa
TRBJ1-1 TRBV9 CASSAGQGGSTEAFF
TRBJ2-1 TRBV7-2 CASSPTRPEQFF
TRBJ1-2 TRBV5-1 CASSLGDYGYTF
TRBJ1-1 TRBV5-1 CASSLGSDGSTEAFF
TRBJ1-2 TRBV7-9 CASSLGDDTF
TRBJ2-6 TRBV25-1 CAVRKSGANVLTF
TRBJ2-3 TRBV5-4 CASSLKTSRDSGTQYF
TRBJ2-1 TRBV7-2 CASSLGASGSSSYNEQFF
TRBJ2-7 TRBV6-5 CASSADTLFGGYF
TRBJ2-3 TRBV5-6 CASSFWEPGGRDTQYF
TRBJ2-1 TRBV2 CASSEGAGDRQFF
TRBJ2-7 TRBV6-6 CASSPAGGVTYEQYF
TRBJ2-2 TRBV7-3 CASTWDRVNTGELFF
TRBJ2-1 TRBV19 CASSQSGGTYNEQFF